These 19 T cell receptor beta chains share one sample of origin, sequenced in a study of blood T cell repertoires in COVID-19. TCRdb's table, derived via immunoSEQ multiplex PCR, lists solely in-frame clones and lacks some. The repertoire holds around 290,000 clones, with roughly 91% as singletons. Source material: peripheral blood. The receptors stem from a man between 40 and 49 years old with acute or convalescent COVID-19.

This rearrangement joins TRBV6-5 to TRBJ1-5; D unclear. Trimming removed 6 bases at V and 7 bases at J, with 19 bases between. The CDR3 is 15 amino acids. CDR1 and CDR2 (germline): MNHEY, SVGAGI. As DNA, the CDR3 is TGTGCCAGCAGCACCGGGAGCCTGGTAGAACAGCCCCAGCATTTT. Amino acid sequence: CASSTGSLVEQPQHF.

The J gene is TRBJ2-1, the V gene TRBV6-4; 9 positions agree with TRBD1. J gave up 12 bases and V 5 bases, and 8 bases lay outside the gene matches. The CDR3 covers 13 residues. The germline V gene encodes CDR1 MRHNA and CDR2 SNTAGT. CDR3 nucleotide sequence: TGTGCCAGCAGTTTAACCGACAGGGGGATGCAGTTCTTC. This codes for CASSLTDRGMQFF.

J is TRBJ1-3 and V is TRBV5-4, with 9 bases that match TRBD1. The CDR3 is 16 amino acids. V lost 0 bases to trimming and J lost 8 bases; unmatched junction nucleotides: 9. Germline V gene sequence: CDR1 SGHNT, CDR2 YYREEE (reference sequence). The CDR3, as DNA: TGTGCCAGCAGCTTGGGCGGGACAGGGAATTTGGACACCATATATTTT. Its translation is CASSLGGTGNLDTIYF.

The chain recombines TRBV7-3 with TRBJ2-6; maybe TRBD2 (5 bases). Germline-derived CDR1 and CDR2 are SGHTA and FQGTGA. The CDR3 extends over 16 amino acids. V gave up 5 bases and J gave up 4 bases, with 15 bases separating them. The CDR3 DNA reads TGTGCCAGCAGCCTGGGAGTTCTCGCCGGGGCCAACGTCCTGACTTTC. This encodes CASSLGVLAGANVLTF.

The V call is TRBV7-9, the J call TRBJ1-6; TRBD1 might be the D (6 bases). This CDR3 is built from 15 residues. V lost 3 bases and J lost 6, with 12 bases in between. From germline, CDR1 is SEHNR and CDR2 FQNEAQ (reference sequence). The CDR3 sequence: CASSLGDRSNSPLHF. DNA of the CDR3: TGTGCCAGCAGCTTGGGAGACAGGTCTAATTCACCCCTCCACTTT.

This chain joins TRBV27 and TRBJ2-7, with 9 bases aligning to TRBD1. CDR1 is MNHEY, CDR2 SMNVEV, per germline (reference sequence). CDR3 size: 17 residues. V gave up 0 bases and J gave up 3 bases; unmatched junction bases: 9. The CDR3 coding sequence is TGTGCCAGCAGTTTATCAAGGACCGGGACAGGGTTCTACGAGCAGTACTTC. Protein sequence: CASSLSRTGTGFYEQYF.

This chain joins TRBV12-5 and TRBJ2-2; the D is unclear. This CDR3 has 13 residues. CDR1 is LGHNT, CDR2 FRNRAP, per germline. V lost 6 bases and J 4 bases, leaving 9 bases between the germline ends. CDR3 DNA sequence: TGTGCTAGTGGGTACATGTCCACCGGGGAGCTGTTTTTT. Residues: CASGYMSTGELFF.

The chain combines TRBV10-2 with TRBJ2-7; tentative D call: TRBD1 (6 bases). This CDR3 region has 15 residues. V lost 2 bases and J 2 bases, leaving 13 bases between the germline ends. Germline V gene lookup returns CDR1 WSHSY and CDR2 SAAADI. The CDR3 here is CASSEAGDNAYEQYF. The CDR3 bases are TGCGCCAGCAGTGAGGCTGGGGACAACGCCTACGAGCAGTACTTC.

This clone was seen a single time. The genes are TRBV6-5 and TRBJ1-2; 10 positions agree with TRBD1. The V gene end was trimmed by 8 bases and the J gene end by 8 bases; junction bases not matched to a gene: 14. Germline CDR1 and CDR2: MNHEY and SVGAGI. This CDR3 comprises 15 residues. The CDR3 loop is CASVTGGASTSGYTF. The CDR3 DNA is TGTGCCAGCGTGACAGGGGGCGCGAGTACTTCAGGCTACACCTTC.

The chain uses TRBV7-2 and TRBJ1-3; D perhaps matches TRBD1 (5 bases). Germline assignment: CDR1 SGHTA and CDR2 FQGNSA. Between the trimmed V and J ends, which lost 3 bases and 7 bases, there was a span of 7 bases. The CDR3 covers 12 residues. The CDR3 spells CASSFRQNTIYF. In nucleotides, the CDR3 is TGTGCCAGCAGCTTCAGACAGAACACCATATATTTT. The full variable domain, its missing parts supplied by reference TRBV7-2 and TRBJ1-3, is GAGVSQSPSNKVTEKGKDVELRCDPISGHTALYWYRQSLGQGLEFLIYFQGNSAPDKSGLPSDRFSAERTGGSVSTLTIQRTQQEDSAVYLCASSFRQNTIYFGEGSWLTVV.

The chain is built from TRBV3-1 (or the pseudogene TRBV3-2) and TRBJ2-7; D gene unclear. Looked up from germline, CDR1 is LGHDT and CDR2 is YNNKEL (reference sequence). CDR3 length: 11 residues. V was clipped by 2 bases and J by 5 bases, with 4 bases between them. The CDR3 is CASSQSNEQYF. The CDR3 DNA is TGTGCCAGCAGCCAATCAAACGAGCAGTACTTC.

The chain has TRBV24-1 and TRBJ2-1; 8 bases agree with TRBD1. The germline CDR1 and CDR2 sequences are KGHDR and SFDVKD. The CDR3 is 16 amino acids. V was pared by 3 bases and J by 7 bases, with 10 bases of the junction left unmatched. CDR3 in DNA: TGTGCCACCAGTGATGGGACGACAGGGGCGACAAATGAGCAGTTCTTC. Translating gives CATSDGTTGATNEQFF.

The V and J genes are TRBV15 and TRBJ2-2; no firm D call. Trimming cost V 1 base and J 2 bases, with 5 bases left between them. The germline CDR1 and CDR2 sequences are LNHNV and YYDKDF (reference sequence). There are 14 residues in the CDR3. The CDR3 here is CATSRGGNTGELFF. CDR3 coding DNA: TGTGCCACCAGCAGAGGAGGTAACACCGGGGAGCTGTTTTTT.

The J gene is TRBJ1-1, the V gene TRBV12-3 or TRBV12-4, with 7 positions matching TRBD1. The trim removed 6 bases at V and 8 bases at J, leaving 6 bases unmatched. CDR3 length equals 12 residues. CDR3 protein: CASRRQGLEAFF. As DNA, the CDR3 is TGTGCCAGCAGACGACAGGGTTTAGAAGCTTTCTTT.

This chain connects TRBV7-2 to TRBJ2-7; D is possibly TRBD1 (5 bases). The V gene lost 8 bases and the J gene lost 5 bases, with 16 bases spanning the gap. Looked up from germline, CDR1 is SGHTA and CDR2 is FQGNSA. The CDR3 contains 13 residues. Here the CDR3 DNA reads TGTGCCAGCTCGACCGGACATACGAACGAGCAGTACTTC. Its protein is CASSTGHTNEQYF. Filled out from reference TRBV7-2 and TRBJ2-7, the complete variable domain reads GAGVSQSPSNKVTEKGKDVELRCDPISGHTALYWYRQSLGQGLEFLIYFQGNSAPDKSGLPSDRFSAERTGGSVSTLTIQRTQQEDSAVYLCASSTGHTNEQYFGPGTRLTVT.

This chain uses TRBV2 with TRBJ1-1; weak D call: TRBD1 (5 bases). This CDR3 comprises 12 residues. Trimming shortened V by 9 bases and J by 8 bases, and 16 bases separated the two germline ends. Germline values: CDR1 SNHLY, CDR2 FYNNEI. Here the CDR3 reads CASQESRVEAFF. DNA of the CDR3: TGTGCCAGTCAAGAGTCCAGGGTGGAAGCTTTCTTT.

DNA of the CDR3: TGTGCCAGCAGCCAGGGGACGAATGTACGTCAGCCCCAGCATTTT. Translating gives CASSQGTNVRQPQHF. V and J are TRBV5-5 and TRBJ1-5; weak D call: TRBD1 (6 bases). CDR3 length equals 15 residues. Germline CDR1 is SGHKS and CDR2 is YYEKEE (reference sequence). The V end lost 4 bases, the J end lost 6 bases, and 17 bases lay between the germline ends.

This clone was found once. This chain uses TRBV3-1 (or the pseudogene TRBV3-2) with TRBJ1-1; D remains unclear. Germline lookup yields CDR1 LGHDT and CDR2 YNNKEL (reference sequence). The CDR3 length is 15 residues. The V and J ends lost 4 bases and 3 bases respectively, with 15 bases between them. The CDR3 DNA reads TGTGCCAGCAGCCCTATATGGGGTAGCGACACTGAAGCTTTCTTT. This codes for CASSPIWGSDTEAFF.

The gene calls are TRBV18 and TRBJ1-2, with a tentative D call TRBD1 (6 bases). The CDR3 is made up of 13 amino acids. The V end lost 6 bases, the J end lost 2 bases, and 10 bases lay between the germline ends. The V gene's germline CDR1 is KGHSH and CDR2 LQKENI. The CDR3, as DNA: TGTGCCAGCTCTGGGCAGGGGAACTATGGCTACACCTTC. Encoded protein: CASSGQGNYGYTF. Variable domain in full (rest from reference TRBV18 and TRBJ1-2): NAGVMQNPRHLVRRRGQEARLRCSPMKGHSHVYWYRQLPEEGLKFMVYLQKENIIDESGMPKERFSAEFPKEGPSILRIQQVVRGDSAAYFCASSGQGNYGYTFGSGTRLTVV.